The present T cell receptor beta chain was sequenced within a study of T cells in Graves' hyperthyroidism and ophthalmopathy. This clonotype was counted between two and nine times. RNA transcripts yielded amplified TCR beta CDR3 regions. HTBI primers were the set used in a first-round RT-PCR of the TCR CDR3. TCRdb ran MiXCR on the multiplex PCR reads and lists one entry per CDR3 protein. Among around 800,000 distinct CDR3 sequences listed, more than 30% were seen once. The CDR3 runs to 14 residues. V gave up 11 bases and J gave up 2 bases, with 19 bases separating them. Germline lookup yields CDR1 MNHNY and CDR2 SVGAGI (reference sequence).

Specimen: blood. The clonotype originates from a man aged 18 to 29 with Graves' hyperthyroidism. The J gene is TRBJ2-7, the V gene TRBV6-6; TRBD1 is a possible D gene (6 bases). CDR3 sequence: CAAETRDNPYEQYF. CDR3 bases: TGTGCCGCGGAAACACGGGACAACCCCTACGAGCAGTACTTC.